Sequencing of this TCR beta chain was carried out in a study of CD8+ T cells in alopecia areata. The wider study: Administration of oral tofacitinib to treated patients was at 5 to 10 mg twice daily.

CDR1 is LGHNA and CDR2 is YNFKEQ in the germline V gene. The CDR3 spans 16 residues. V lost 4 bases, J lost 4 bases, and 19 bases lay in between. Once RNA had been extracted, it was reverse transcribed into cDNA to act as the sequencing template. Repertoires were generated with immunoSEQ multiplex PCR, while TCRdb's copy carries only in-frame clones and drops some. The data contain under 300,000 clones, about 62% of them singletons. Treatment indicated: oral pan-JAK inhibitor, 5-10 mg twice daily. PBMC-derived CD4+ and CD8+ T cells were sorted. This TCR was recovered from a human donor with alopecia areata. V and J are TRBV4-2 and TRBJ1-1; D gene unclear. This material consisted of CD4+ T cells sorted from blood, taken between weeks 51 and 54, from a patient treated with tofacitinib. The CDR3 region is CASSPRARSGATEAFF. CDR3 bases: TGTGCCAGCAGCCCCCGGGCCCGAAGCGGAGCCACTGAAGCTTTCTTT.